What follows are 12 T cell receptor beta chains derived from one specimen sequenced in a study of cytotoxic CD8 clonotypes in ibrutinib-treated CLL. Assay used: immunoSEQ multiplex PCR; TCRdb lists only in-frame clones, some missing. The sample holds roughly 300,000 clones; approximately 79% are singletons and the top ten take around 5.3%. The starting material was PBMCs, obtained at disease progression, from a patient treated with ibrutinib. These receptors were obtained from a human donor with chronic lymphocytic leukemia.

This chain connects TRBV20-1 to TRBJ2-3; TRBD1 is a possible D gene (6 bases). There are 11 residues in the CDR3. From germline, CDR1 is DFQATT and CDR2 SNEGSKA (reference sequence). Deletions cut 3 bases from V and 9 bases from J, with 10 bases between. The CDR3 here is CSASAGDTQYF. The CDR3 bases are TGCAGTGCTAGCGCAGGGGACACGCAGTATTTT.

This clone was observed a handful of times. V is TRBV7-2 and J is TRBJ2-7; TRBD1 or TRBD2 may be the D gene (5 bases each). Trimming left V 5 bases short and J 1 base short, with 12 bases between. The germline V gene has CDR1 SGHTA and CDR2 FQGNSA. There are 14 residues in the CDR3. CDR3 nucleotide sequence: TGTGCCAGCAGCGTCCGGGACCAATCCTACGAGCAGTACTTC. This gives the protein CASSVRDQSYEQYF. The full variable domain, rest sourced from reference TRBV7-2 and TRBJ2-7, is GAGVSQSPSNKVTEKGKDVELRCDPISGHTALYWYRQSLGQGLEFLIYFQGNSAPDKSGLPSDRFSAERTGGSVSTLTIQRTQQEDSAVYLCASSVRDQSYEQYFGPGTRLTVT.

The chain couples TRBV4-1 to TRBJ2-5, with D tentatively TRBD2 (5 bases). In germline, CDR1 is MGHRA, CDR2 YSYEKL. This CDR3 contains 12 residues. V gave up 6 bases and J gave up 1 base, with 6 bases separating them. CDR3 sequence reads: CASRGLQETQYF. The DNA for the CDR3 is TGCGCCAGCAGAGGACTCCAAGAGACCCAGTACTTC.

The chain links TRBV15 to TRBJ2-2; 8 bases are a match to TRBD2. Germline CDR1 is LNHNV and CDR2 is YYDKDF (reference sequence). The CDR3 spans 15 residues. V lost 3 bases and J lost 3; bases outside the gene matches: 3. CDR3 amino acids: CATSRQLADTGELFF. Here the CDR3 DNA reads TGTGCCACCAGCAGGCAACTAGCGGACACCGGGGAGCTGTTTTTT.

This rearrangement joins TRBV5-1 to TRBJ1-2; 7 bases agree with TRBD1. J gave up 7 bases and V 0 bases, and 6 bases lay outside the gene matches. The V gene's germline CDR1 is SGHRS and CDR2 YFSETQ. CDR3 length equals 14 residues. CDR3 nucleotides: TGCGCCAGCAGCTTGGTAACAGGGGTACGTGGCTACACCTTC. Residues: CASSLVTGVRGYTF.

The chain recombines TRBV4-1 with TRBJ2-7; 9 bases are shared with TRBD2. The V gene's germline CDR1 is MGHRA and CDR2 YSYEKL. CDR3 size: 17 residues. Trimming took 0 bases from V and 7 from J; bases not matched to a gene: 13. CDR3 coding DNA: TGCGCCAGCAGCCAAGATGGTGGGGCTAGCGGGGCGGGGGAGCAGTACTTC. This encodes CASSQDGGASGAGEQYF.

This clone was found a few times. The chain employs TRBV2 and TRBJ1-2, with D tentatively TRBD1 (6 bases). This CDR3 contains 13 residues. Germline CDR1 reads SNHLY; CDR2 reads FYNNEI. V lost 6 bases to trimming and J lost 3 bases, with 11 bases between them. The CDR3 sequence: CASRQQGDYGYTF. The DNA of the CDR3 is TGTGCCAGCAGACAACAGGGAGACTATGGCTACACCTTC.

The V and J genes are TRBV20-1 and TRBJ2-7, with no clear D. The CDR3 totals 10 residues. V was cut by 4 bases and J by 3 bases, with 4 bases left in between. Germline loops: CDR1 DFQATT, CDR2 SNEGSKA (reference sequence). The CDR3, as DNA: TGCAGTGCTAAGGGCTACGAGCAGTACTTC. It yields the protein CSAKGYEQYF.

The chain combines TRBV9 with TRBJ2-3; TRBD2 agrees at 11 bases. This CDR3 contains 16 residues. With V trimmed by 3 bases and J by 4 bases, 7 bases remained unmatched. Germline CDR1 SGDLS, CDR2 YYNGEE. The CDR3 nucleotides are TGTGCCAGCAGCGCCTTACTAGCGGGAGACCCAGATACGCAGTATTTT. Amino acids: CASSALLAGDPDTQYF.

The genes are TRBV4-1 and TRBJ2-3; TRBD2 aligns across 7 bases. With V trimmed by 1 base and J by 0 bases, 10 bases remained unmatched. CDR1 MGHRA and CDR2 YSYEKL come from the germline V gene. The CDR3 loop spans 18 amino acids. The CDR3, as DNA: TGCGCCAGCAGCCAAGGCCGCGCCAAGCGGGGTAGCACAGATACGCAGTATTTT. Protein sequence: CASSQGRAKRGSTDTQYF.

The chain uses TRBV4-1 and TRBJ1-4; 7 nucleotides match TRBD1. The CDR3 is 15 residues long. V was clipped by 3 bases and J by 5 bases; unmatched bases: 6. Germline loops: CDR1 MGHRA, CDR2 YSYEKL. CDR3 region: CASSQGDRVNEKLFF. The CDR3 DNA sequence: TGCGCCAGCAGCCAGGGCGACAGGGTAAATGAAAAACTGTTTTTT.

This clone was detected only a few times. This chain joins TRBV18 and TRBJ1-1; TRBD1 is a possible D gene (6 bases). V was trimmed by 1 base and J by 1 base, leaving 10 bases between them. The germline V gene has CDR1 KGHSH and CDR2 LQKENI. This CDR3 is built from 15 residues. Written as DNA, the CDR3 is TGTGCCAGCTCACCACTGGACAGTGCGAACACTGAAGCTTTCTTT. Translating gives CASSPLDSANTEAFF.